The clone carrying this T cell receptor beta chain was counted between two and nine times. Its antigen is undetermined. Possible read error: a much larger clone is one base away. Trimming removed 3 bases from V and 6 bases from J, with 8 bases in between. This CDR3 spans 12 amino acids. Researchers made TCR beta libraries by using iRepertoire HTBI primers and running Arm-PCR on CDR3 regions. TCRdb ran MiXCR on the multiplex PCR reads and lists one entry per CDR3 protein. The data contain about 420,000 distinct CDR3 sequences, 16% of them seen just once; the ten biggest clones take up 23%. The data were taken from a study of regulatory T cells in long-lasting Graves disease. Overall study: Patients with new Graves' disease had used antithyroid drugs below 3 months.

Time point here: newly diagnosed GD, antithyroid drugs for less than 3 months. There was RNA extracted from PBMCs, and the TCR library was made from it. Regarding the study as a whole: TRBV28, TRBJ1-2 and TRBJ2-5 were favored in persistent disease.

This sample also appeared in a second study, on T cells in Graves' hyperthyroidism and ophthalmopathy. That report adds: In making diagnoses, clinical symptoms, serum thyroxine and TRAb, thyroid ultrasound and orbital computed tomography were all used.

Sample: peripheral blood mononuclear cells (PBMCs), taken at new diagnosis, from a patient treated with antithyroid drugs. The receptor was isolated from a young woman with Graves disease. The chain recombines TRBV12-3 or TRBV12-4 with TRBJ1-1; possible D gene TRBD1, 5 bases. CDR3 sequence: CASSLVRAEAFF. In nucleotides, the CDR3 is TGTGCCAGCAGTTTGGTCAGGGCTGAAGCTTTCTTT.